Listed here is a single TCR beta chain. It was with 60 Vbeta and 13 Jbeta primers that the PCR ran. TCRdb's table, derived via immunoSEQ multiplex PCR, lists solely in-frame clones and lacks some. The sample contains roughly 170,000 clones, 82% of which appear only once. V dropped 7 bases and J dropped 5 bases, with 14 bases sitting between them. Germline-derived CDR1 and CDR2 are SQVTM and ANQGSEA. The CDR3 is 12 amino acids. These data belong to a study of cytomegalovirus exposure and HLA in healthy donors. The origin of this receptor is a male donor in good health and CMV-seronegative. The specimen was PBMCs. This rearrangement joins TRBV29-1 to TRBJ1-1; perhaps TRBD1 as D (5 bases). In DNA, the CDR3 is TGCAGCGCCCAAAGGGGTTTTACTGAAGCTTTCTTT. This gives the protein CSAQRGFTEAFF.